The 31 T cell receptor beta chains listed next were all sequenced from one sample in a study of control samples from healthy donors and cancer patients. TCRdb keeps only in-frame clones here, not all; method: immunoSEQ multiplex PCR. Among 100,000 to 150,000 clones listed, 89% were seen once. Sequencing was done on a sample of PBMCs. These receptors came from a man aged 50 to 60 with head and neck cancer.

V usage is TRBV11-2 and J usage is TRBJ1-3; maybe TRBD1 (5 bases). The CDR3 extends over 15 amino acids. The germline V gene encodes CDR1 SGHAT and CDR2 FQNNGV. V lost 1 base to trimming and J lost 5 bases, with 12 bases between them. The CDR3: CASSLVGGSRNTIYF. In DNA, the CDR3 is TGTGCCAGCAGCTTAGTCGGGGGAAGCCGAAACACCATATATTTT.

V usage is TRBV4-1 and J usage is TRBJ2-1, with 9 bases matching TRBD2. After removal of 1 base from V and 7 bases from J, the junction contained 11 bases not matched to a gene. The CDR3 is 17 residues long. The germline V gene encodes CDR1 MGHRA and CDR2 YSYEKL. The CDR3 region has the DNA TGCGCCAGCAGCCAAGGGTCTGCGGGAGGGCCTCGAAATGAGCAGTTCTTC. This gives the protein CASSQGSAGGPRNEQFF.

The V gene is TRBV11-2, the J gene TRBJ2-7; the D call may be TRBD1 or TRBD2 (8 bases each). Germline-derived CDR1 and CDR2 are SGHAT and FQNNGV. The ends were cut back, 3 bases at V and 0 bases at J, with 21 bases in the middle. The CDR3 has 18 residues. The CDR3: CASSFQGASGRVSYEQYF. As DNA, the CDR3 is TGTGCCAGCAGCTTCCAGGGGGCTAGCGGGCGGGTCTCCTACGAGCAGTACTTC.

This clone was seen only a few times. CDR3 loop: CATSSGFSYEQYF. Here the CDR3 DNA reads TGTGCCACCAGCAGCGGGTTCTCCTACGAGCAGTACTTC. This chain joins TRBV15 and TRBJ2-7, with unresolved D. The germline CDR1 and CDR2 sequences are LNHNV and YYDKDF (reference sequence). Trimming cost V 3 bases and J 0 bases, with 6 bases left between them. The CDR3 consists of 13 residues.

The chain is built from TRBV15 and TRBJ2-7; 13 positions agree with TRBD2. Trimming at V came to 8 bases and at J to 1 base, leaving 5 bases not matched to a gene. The length of the CDR3 is 15 residues. Germline assignment: CDR1 LNHNV and CDR2 YYDKDF (reference sequence). The CDR3 sequence: CATSPGLAGSYEQYF. CDR3 DNA sequence: TGTGCCACCTCCCCGGGACTAGCGGGGTCCTACGAGCAGTACTTC. Combining the CDR3 with reference TRBV15 and TRBJ2-7 gives the whole variable domain DAMVIQNPRYQVTQFGKPVTLSCSQTLNHNVMYWYQQKSSQAPKLLFHYYDKDFNNEADTPDNFQSRRPNTSFCFLDIRSPGLGDTAMYLCATSPGLAGSYEQYFGPGTRLTVT.

This clone was observed once. The J gene is TRBJ2-7, the V gene TRBV10-3; 11 positions agree with TRBD2. Losses at the gene ends were 2 bases for V and 2 bases for J; bases not matched to a gene: 17. The CDR3 totals 20 residues. Per germline, CDR1 ENHRY and CDR2 SYGVKD. The CDR3 DNA reads TGTGCCATCAGTGAGGCGCAGGGGAGTTTTCTAGCGGGAGGCGCCTACGAGCAGTACTTC. Translated: CAISEAQGSFLAGGAYEQYF.

The genes are TRBV28 and TRBJ2-7; unclear D gene. V gave up 6 bases and J gave up 3 bases, with 9 bases separating them. The CDR3 length is 12 residues. Germline CDR1 MDHEN, CDR2 SYDVKM. In DNA, the CDR3 is TGTGCCAGCAGGCCCTCGAGCTACGAGCAGTACTTC. Residues: CASRPSSYEQYF.

This chain joins TRBV18 and TRBJ1-1, with 7 bases that match TRBD1. This CDR3 contains 14 residues. The germline V gene encodes CDR1 KGHSH and CDR2 LQKENI. The ends lost 3 bases at V and 3 bases at J; junction bases unmatched: 4. The CDR3 coding sequence is TGTGCCAGCTCACCGTCTACAGGGGACACTGAAGCTTTCTTT. Translated: CASSPSTGDTEAFF.

V usage is TRBV27 and J usage is TRBJ2-7; tentative D call: TRBD2 (5 bases). Germline loops: CDR1 MNHEY, CDR2 SMNVEV (reference sequence). V dropped 7 bases and J dropped 5 bases, with 12 bases sitting between them. The CDR3 is 12 residues long. Written as DNA, the CDR3 is TGTGCCAGCAACGGGATCGGCAACGAGCAGTACTTC. It codes for CASNGIGNEQYF.

As DNA, the CDR3 is TGTGCCAGCAGTATAATCGGTGGCGGGGAGCTGTTTTTT. Translation: CASSIIGGGELFF. V usage is TRBV6-4 and J usage is TRBJ2-2; D unclear. This CDR3 has 13 residues. Trimming took off 5 bases at V and 7 bases at J, with 11 bases between the two ends. CDR1 MRHNA and CDR2 SNTAGT come from the germline V gene.

V and J are TRBV28 and TRBJ1-2; the match to TRBD1 covers 7 bases. V gave up 6 bases and J gave up 8 bases; unmatched junction bases: 15. CDR1 and CDR2 from the germline V gene are MDHEN and SYDVKM. The CDR3 consists of 15 residues. CDR3 DNA: TGTGCCAGCAGCTCTGGGACAGCTGGAGGTCGGGGCTACACCTTC. Residues: CASSSGTAGGRGYTF.

The gene calls are TRBV5-4 and TRBJ2-5; D is uncertain. Germline V gene sequence: CDR1 SGHNT, CDR2 YYREEE (reference sequence). The V end lost 6 bases, the J end lost 7 bases, and 19 bases lay between the germline ends. The CDR3 contains 14 residues. The CDR3: CASTTRPSQRTQYF. In nucleotides, the CDR3 is TGTGCCAGCACGACGCGTCCCTCGCAACGGACCCAGTACTTC.

V gene TRBV6-4 combines with J gene TRBJ2-7; 7 nucleotides agree with TRBD1. V trimming: 5 bases; J trimming: 1 base; junction bases outside the gene matches: 11. The CDR3 is 16 residues long. The germline CDR1 and CDR2 sequences are MRHNA and SNTAGT. This CDR3 reads CASSHEAGQVSYEQYF. CDR3 nucleotide sequence: TGTGCCAGCAGTCACGAGGCAGGACAGGTATCCTACGAGCAGTACTTC.

CDR3 sequence reads: CASSLELLNTEAFF. The DNA of the CDR3 is TGCGCCAGCAGCTTAGAATTACTGAACACTGAAGCTTTCTTT. The chain carries TRBV5-1 and TRBJ1-1; D remains ambiguous. Germline V gives CDR1 SGHRS, CDR2 YFSETQ. V lost 2 bases and J 0 bases, leaving 8 bases between the germline ends. The CDR3 extends over 14 amino acids.

The genes are TRBV9 and TRBJ2-5, with 7 bases aligning to TRBD1. Germline CDR1 reads SGDLS; CDR2 reads YYNGEE. CDR3 size: 13 residues. The V segment lost 3 bases and the J segment 7 bases; nucleotides outside the gene matches: 6. The CDR3: CASSARQGGTQYF. DNA for the CDR3: TGTGCCAGCAGCGCTAGACAGGGTGGGACCCAGTACTTC.

V is TRBV2 and J is TRBJ2-5, with D possibly being TRBD2 (5 bases). The V end lost 5 bases, the J end lost 7 bases, and 14 bases lay between the germline ends. CDR1 and CDR2 from the germline V gene are SNHLY and FYNNEI. This CDR3 comprises 13 residues. CDR3 residues: CASSLGPEGTQYF. CDR3 sequence (DNA): TGTGCCAGCAGTCTAGGACCCGAGGGGACCCAGTACTTC.

The chain employs TRBV15 and TRBJ2-3; 8 bases fit TRBD2. The CDR3 is 16 residues long. The V gene end was trimmed by 0 bases and the J gene end by 3 bases; junction bases not matched to a gene: 5. From germline, CDR1 is LNHNV and CDR2 YYDKDF (reference sequence). In DNA form, the CDR3 reads TGTGCCACCAGCAGAGAGGTTGCGGGAGGAACAGATACGCAGTATTTT. It is translated as CATSREVAGGTDTQYF.

This clone showed up just once. This chain uses TRBV5-1 with TRBJ2-2; 7 bases fit TRBD1. V lost 2 bases to trimming and J lost 2 bases; unmatched junction nucleotides: 3. Germline V CDR1 and CDR2: SGHRS, YFSETQ. CDR3 size: 15 residues. CDR3 sequence (DNA): TGCGCCAGCAGCTTTCGACAGGGCAACACCGGGGAGCTGTTTTTT. It is translated as CASSFRQGNTGELFF.

This clone was seen a handful of times. V is TRBV27 and J is TRBJ1-2; the match to TRBD1 covers 7 bases. The CDR3 is 14 amino acids. Trimming cost V 2 bases and J 4 bases; bases outside gene matches: 4. Germline V gene lookup returns CDR1 MNHEY and CDR2 SMNVEV (reference sequence). The CDR3 DNA is TGTGCCAGCAGTTTAGGTGGGACAGCCTATGGCTACACCTTC. It translates to CASSLGGTAYGYTF.

This clone was seen ten or more times. The chain links TRBV11-2 to TRBJ2-7, with D perhaps TRBD2 (6 bases). Between the trimmed V and J ends, which lost 4 bases and 0 bases, there was a span of 10 bases. From germline, CDR1 is SGHAT and CDR2 FQNNGV. The CDR3 extends over 14 amino acids. CDR3 bases: TGTGCCAGCAGCTCCCTCGGGAGCTCCTACGAGCAGTACTTC. Translating gives CASSSLGSSYEQYF.

The CDR3 coding sequence is TGCAGCGTCCAGTTGGGGGGCGAGGGTTCACCCCTCCACTTT. It translates to CSVQLGGEGSPLHF. The gene calls are TRBV29-1 and TRBJ1-6, with D perhaps matching TRBD1 (6 bases). The CDR3 loop spans 14 amino acids. CDR1 is SQVTM and CDR2 is ANQGSEA in the germline V gene. V lost 6 bases and J 9 bases, leaving 18 bases between the germline ends.

The CDR3, as DNA: TGTGCCAGCAGCCCTACACGATGGGACACTGAAGCTTTCTTT. Its protein is CASSPTRWDTEAFF. The chain employs TRBV5-8 and TRBJ1-1, with no clear D. This CDR3 contains 14 residues. Germline assignment: CDR1 SGHTS and CDR2 YDEGEE. Between the trimmed V and J ends, which lost 4 bases and 3 bases, there was a span of 13 bases.

This clone occurred a few times. This chain uses TRBV30 with TRBJ1-3; D is possibly TRBD1 (5 bases). This CDR3 has 13 residues. Germline-derived CDR1 and CDR2 are GTSNPN and SVGIG (reference sequence). Trimming took off 2 bases at V and 8 bases at J, with 13 bases between the two ends. This CDR3 reads CAWSSTRGDTIYF. DNA of the CDR3: TGTGCCTGGAGTAGCACCCGGGGGGACACCATATATTTT.

The V call is TRBV27, the J call TRBJ2-7, with D tentatively TRBD1 or TRBD2 (6 bases each). The CDR3 spans 13 residues. Per the germline V gene, CDR1 is MNHEY and CDR2 is SMNVEV (reference sequence). The germline V and J ends were trimmed by 4 bases and 3 bases, with 10 bases remaining between them. The chain's CDR3 is CASSSGGGYEQYF. The CDR3 bases are TGTGCCAGCAGTTCCGGGGGCGGCTACGAGCAGTACTTC.

The chain links TRBV10-3 to TRBJ2-1; D is ambiguous. The CDR3 runs 12 residues. V shed 10 bases and J shed 0 bases, with 7 bases lying between them. The germline V gene has CDR1 ENHRY and CDR2 SYGVKD. In nucleotides, the CDR3 is TGTGCCACAGGCAGCTCCTACAATGAGCAGTTCTTC. It translates to CATGSSYNEQFF.

This chain joins TRBV11-3 and TRBJ1-5, with a tentative D call TRBD1 (5 bases). The V end lost 1 base, the J end lost 2 bases, and 9 bases lay between the germline ends. This CDR3 spans 15 amino acids. Germline values: CDR1 SGHNT, CDR2 YENEEA. CDR3 sequence (DNA): TGTGCCAGCAGCTTAGTGGGGGAATGCAATCAGCCCCAGCATTTT. Protein: CASSLVGECNQPQHF.

The chain links TRBV5-1 to TRBJ2-1; 12 bases align to TRBD2. Trimming removed 0 bases from V and 8 bases from J; junction bases left unmatched: 9. The CDR3 has 17 residues. Germline lookup yields CDR1 SGHRS and CDR2 YFSETQ. The CDR3 DNA reads TGCGCCAGCAGCTTGGGTTTCCTAGCGGGAGGGGGCCATGAGCAGTTCTTC. It translates to CASSLGFLAGGGHEQFF. Filled out from reference TRBV5-1 and TRBJ2-1, the complete variable domain reads KAGVTQTPRYLIKTRGQQVTLSCSPISGHRSVSWYQQTPGQGLQFLFEYFSETQRNKGNFPGRFSGRQFSNSRSEMNVSTLELGDSALYLCASSLGFLAGGGHEQFFGPGTRLTVL.

The rearrangement joins TRBV5-4 to TRBJ2-3; 7 bases align to TRBD2. The length of the CDR3 is 15 residues. The V segment lost 6 bases and the J segment 4 bases; nucleotides outside the gene matches: 11. Germline assignment: CDR1 SGHNT and CDR2 YYREEE (reference sequence). The chain's CDR3 is CASKIGLGGPDTQYF. As DNA, the CDR3 is TGTGCCAGCAAAATCGGACTGGGAGGGCCAGATACGCAGTATTTT.

The V call is TRBV6-1, the J call TRBJ1-2; D is uncertain. CDR3 length: 13 residues. Trimming took off 0 bases at V and 6 bases at J, with 8 bases between the two ends. Germline V gives CDR1 MNHNS, CDR2 SASEGT. The CDR3 is CASSEAHTNGYTF. CDR3 coding DNA: TGTGCCAGCAGTGAAGCGCACACGAATGGCTACACCTTC.

This chain links TRBV5-1 with TRBJ2-1; D uncertain. CDR1 SGHRS and CDR2 YFSETQ come from the germline V gene. Trimming pared 2 bases from V and 0 bases from J, leaving 9 bases between. The CDR3 loop spans 15 amino acids. The CDR3 coding sequence is TGCGCCAGCAGCTTTGGCGTCGGCTCCTACAATGAGCAGTTCTTC. This gives the protein CASSFGVGSYNEQFF.

The chain recombines TRBV27 with TRBJ2-6; the D is unclear. CDR3 size: 15 residues. CDR1 is MNHEY and CDR2 is SMNVEV in the germline V gene (reference sequence). V was pared by 6 bases and J by 1 base, with 10 bases between. CDR3 in amino acids: CASSPLGSGANVLTF. For the CDR3, the DNA is TGTGCCAGCAGCCCTTTGGGGTCTGGGGCCAACGTCCTGACTTTC.